The 9 T cell receptor beta chains below come from one sample, sequenced in a study of T cells expressing NK-cell markers. TCRdb re-called the 5' RACE reads and gives one entry per CDR3 protein, without DNA. The sample has 150,000 to 170,000 distinct CDR3 sequences, and its top ten clones hold more than 35%. Sample: blood T cells: a sorted CD56 or NKG2C T cell subset, CD4+ or CD8+ T cells, or bulk PBMC T cells (not recorded which). The receptors originated from a woman aged 45-65 years in good health.

This rearrangement joins TRBV21-1 to TRBJ2-1. TRBV21-1 is a recognized pseudogene. The CDR3 consists of 16 residues. CDR3 sequence: CASSKVTGSSYNEQFF.

The rearrangement links TRBV6-6 to TRBJ2-3. Germline CDR1 MNHNY, CDR2 SVGAGI (reference sequence). The CDR3 consists of 13 residues. The chain's CDR3 is CASKTLLTDTQYF.

The V call is TRBV4-1, the J call TRBJ2-5; TCRdb picks TRBD1, but there is no DNA to check that call. The germline V gene has CDR1 MGHRA and CDR2 YSYEKL. The CDR3 covers 15 residues. CDR3 region: CASSQDPGSEETQYF.

The chain joins TRBV27 to TRBJ2-1. Looked up from germline, CDR1 is MNHEY and CDR2 is SMNVEV (reference sequence). The CDR3 has 12 residues. The CDR3 loop reads CASSLRGNEQFF.

This chain joins TRBV12-3 or TRBV12-4 and TRBJ2-7; TCRdb indicates TRBD1, and absent DNA this call remains unverified. The CDR3 extends over 14 amino acids. The chain's CDR3 is CASSLRDGVYEQYF.

The gene calls are TRBV7-6 and TRBJ2-1; TCRdb's D call, TRBD1, is unchecked because there is no DNA. The CDR3 has 14 amino acids. Germline V CDR1 and CDR2: SGHVS, FNYEAQ. This chain's CDR3 is CASVPLGGDNEQFF.

The rearrangement uses TRBV4-1 and TRBJ1-1; TCRdb outputs TRBD1, but without DNA this stays unchecked. The CDR3 totals 13 residues. Germline V lookup: CDR1 MGHRA, CDR2 YSYEKL. This CDR3 is CASSHTDSFEAFF.

The V gene is TRBV27, the J gene TRBJ1-1; TCRdb proposes TRBD1, but this gene call is untestable without DNA. CDR1 MNHEY and CDR2 SMNVEV come from the germline V gene (reference sequence). The length of the CDR3 is 12 residues. The CDR3 loop is CAVRIGGTEAFF.

This chain connects TRBV12-3 or TRBV12-4 to TRBJ1-1. The CDR3 loop spans 13 amino acids. CDR3 sequence reads: CASSLRSGTEAFF.